The present T cell receptor (beta chain) was sequenced within a study of shared T cell receptors in the human thymus. The CDR3 covers 13 residues. V was pared by 7 bases and J by 2 bases, with 6 bases of the junction left unmatched. The germline V gene encodes CDR1 SQVTM and CDR2 ANQGSEA. Repertoires were generated with immunoSEQ multiplex PCR, while TCRdb's copy carries only in-frame clones and drops some. Here the sample spans about 660,000 clones, around 87% being singletons. This sample also appeared in a second study, on human thymus T cells. That report adds: Donors were healthy Finnish infants having corrective surgery for congenital heart defects. Resections that were taken during corrective heart surgery supplied the thymus tissue. Thymic and blood repertoires appeared to display a bias in their usage of V and J genes. Unrelated individuals reportedly shared highly overlapping thymic TCR repertoires.

V gene TRBV29-1 combines with J gene TRBJ2-7, with TRBD2 matching 9 bases. This sequence originates from a boy under three years old with a congenital heart defect. Sequences were obtained from thymocytes. The CDR3 DNA is TGCAGCGCCAGGACTAGCGATACCTACGAGCAGTACTTC. Encoded protein: CSARTSDTYEQYF.